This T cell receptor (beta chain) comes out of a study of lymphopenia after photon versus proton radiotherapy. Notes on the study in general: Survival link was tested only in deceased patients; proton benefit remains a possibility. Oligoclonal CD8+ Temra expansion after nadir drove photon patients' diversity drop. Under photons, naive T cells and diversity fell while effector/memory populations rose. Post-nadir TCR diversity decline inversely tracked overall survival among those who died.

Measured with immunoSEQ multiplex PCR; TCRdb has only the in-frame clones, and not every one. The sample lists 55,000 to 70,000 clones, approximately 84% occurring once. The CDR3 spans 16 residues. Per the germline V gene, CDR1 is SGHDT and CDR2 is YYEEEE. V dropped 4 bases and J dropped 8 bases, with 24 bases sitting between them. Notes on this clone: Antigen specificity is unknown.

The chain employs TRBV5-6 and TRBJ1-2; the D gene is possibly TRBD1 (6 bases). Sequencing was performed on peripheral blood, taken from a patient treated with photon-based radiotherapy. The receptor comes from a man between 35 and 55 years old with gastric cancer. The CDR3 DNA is TGTGCCAGCAGCCTGGGACAAGAAAACGTCCGAAGCGGCTACACCTTC. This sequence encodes CASSLGQENVRSGYTF.